The T cell receptor (beta chain) under discussion was sequenced for a study of blood T cell repertoires in COVID-19. Across the whole study: COVID-19 samples, acute and convalescent, were from the United States, Italy and Spain. From T cells, B-cell-depleted T cells, or PBMCs came the material, which was cDNA or gDNA.

Using immunoSEQ multiplex PCR, the repertoire was profiled, and TCRdb retains in-frame clones only, with some absent. The sample records roughly 240,000 clones, 84% being singletons. Trimming cost V 0 bases and J 1 base, with 13 bases left between them. Germline V lookup: CDR1 SGHRS, CDR2 YFSETQ. The CDR3 sequence is 16 residues long. The material sequenced was peripheral blood. This chain joins TRBV5-1 and TRBJ1-1; weak D call: TRBD1 (6 bases). This TCR was recovered from a man aged 35 to 55 who had recovered from COVID-19. The CDR3 nucleotides are TGCGCCAGCAGCTTGGAGCAGGGGAGGGAGAACACTGAAGCTTTCTTT. Amino acid sequence: CASSLEQGRENTEAFF.